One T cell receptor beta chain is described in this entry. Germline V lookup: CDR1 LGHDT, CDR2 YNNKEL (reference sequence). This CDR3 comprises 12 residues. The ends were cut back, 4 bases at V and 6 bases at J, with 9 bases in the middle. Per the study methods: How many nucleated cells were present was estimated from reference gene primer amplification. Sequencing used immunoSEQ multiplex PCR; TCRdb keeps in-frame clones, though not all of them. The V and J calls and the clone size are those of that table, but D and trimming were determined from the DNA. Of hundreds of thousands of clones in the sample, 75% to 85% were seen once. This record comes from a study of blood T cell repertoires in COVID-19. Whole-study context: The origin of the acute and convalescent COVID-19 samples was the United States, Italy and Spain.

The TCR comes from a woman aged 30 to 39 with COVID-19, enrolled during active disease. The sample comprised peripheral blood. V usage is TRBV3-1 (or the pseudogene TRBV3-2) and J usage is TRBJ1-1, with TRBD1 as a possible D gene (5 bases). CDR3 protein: CASSPSGSEAFF. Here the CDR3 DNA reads TGTGCCAGCAGCCCCTCAGGGTCTGAAGCTTTCTTT.